A single sample is the source of the 27 T cell receptor beta chains below, sequenced in a study of regulatory T cells in long-lasting Graves disease. Time point of the sample: persistent/refractory GD, antithyroid drugs over 5 years with positive TRAb. With RNA extracted from PBMCs as input, the TCR library was made. The TCR beta library used iRepertoire HTBI primers with Arm-PCR amplification of CDR3. MiXCR, run by TCRdb on the multiplex PCR reads, gives a single entry per CDR3 protein. The table records around 450,000 distinct CDR3 sequences, 20% to 25% of them present only once. This sample comprised peripheral blood mononuclear cells (PBMCs), obtained when the disease was refractory, from a patient treated with antithyroid drugs. The source is a female donor with Graves disease.

This clonotype was seen only a few times. The chain's CDR3 is CASSRVQGAYEQYF. The DNA for the CDR3 is TGTGCCAGCAGCCGGGTACAGGGGGCCTACGAGCAGTACTTC. The rearrangement joins TRBV7-2 to TRBJ2-7, with 8 bases lining up with TRBD1. The CDR3 runs 14 residues. Germline CDR1 and CDR2: SGHTA and FQGNSA. Trimming cost V 5 bases and J 2 bases; bases outside gene matches: 5.

This chain uses TRBV20-1 with TRBJ2-7, with D tentatively TRBD1 (5 bases). V lost 1 base to trimming and J lost 5 bases, with 9 bases between them. The germline V gene has CDR1 DFQATT and CDR2 SNEGSKA (reference sequence). There are 12 residues in the CDR3. In nucleotides, the CDR3 is TGCAGTGCTAGAGCCAGGGTGGACGAGCAGTACTTC. Its protein product is CSARARVDEQYF.

The chain employs TRBV19 and TRBJ2-2, with unresolved D. V lost 6 bases and J lost 3, with 8 bases in between. The CDR3 loop spans 13 amino acids. Per germline, CDR1 LNHDA and CDR2 SQIVND (reference sequence). The CDR3 region is CASRRVDTGELFF. The CDR3 region has the DNA TGTGCCAGTAGAAGGGTCGACACCGGGGAGCTGTTTTTT.

This clonotype was seen repeatedly, ten times or more. The chain joins TRBV28 to TRBJ1-5; no reliable D call. With 2 bases removed from V and 4 bases from J, the gap between germline ends came to 12 bases. This CDR3 has 15 residues. The germline V gene has CDR1 MDHEN and CDR2 SYDVKM. The CDR3 spells CASSLGMGSNQPQHF. As DNA, the CDR3 is TGTGCCAGCAGTTTAGGTATGGGGTCAAATCAGCCCCAGCATTTT.

Notes on this clonotype: A clone one base away is much larger, so this may be a read error. The V and J genes are TRBV5-1 and TRBJ1-2; D perhaps matches TRBD1 (5 bases). The CDR3 contains 15 residues. CDR1 SGHRS and CDR2 YFSETQ come from the germline V gene. V dropped 4 bases and J dropped 1 base, with 14 bases sitting between them. This CDR3 reads CASSERTRGNYGYTF. Here the CDR3 DNA reads TGCGCCAGCAGCGAACGTACAAGGGGTAACTATGGCTACACCTTC.

The V and J genes are TRBV10-3 and TRBJ2-5; D is unresolved. This CDR3 contains 15 residues. V was clipped by 5 bases and J by 1 base, with 14 bases between them. Per the germline V gene, CDR1 is ENHRY and CDR2 is SYGVKD. CDR3 DNA: TGTGCCATCAGTCCGGTGACAAGCGCCCAAGAGACCCAGTACTTC. It is translated as CAISPVTSAQETQYF.

This clonotype showed up just a few times. The chain carries TRBV18 and TRBJ2-5, with 7 bases that match TRBD1. V trimming: 3 bases; J trimming: 2 bases; junction bases outside the gene matches: 6. This CDR3 is 15 amino acids long. Germline CDR1 and CDR2: KGHSH and LQKENI. CDR3 protein: CASSPPGQSQETQYF. DNA of the CDR3: TGTGCCAGCTCACCTCCGGGACAGTCTCAAGAGACCCAGTACTTC.

This clonotype was detected only a few times. The chain employs TRBV12-3 or TRBV12-4 and TRBJ1-1; D perhaps matches TRBD1 (5 bases). Trimming left V 0 bases short and J 11 bases short, with 10 bases between. The CDR3 has 12 residues. The CDR3 protein is CASSLAGGSAFF. The CDR3 nucleotides are TGTGCCAGCAGTTTAGCGGGGGGTAGTGCTTTCTTT.

This clonotype came up many times. The chain recombines TRBV28 with TRBJ1-2, with no clear D. The CDR3 covers 13 residues. V lost 2 bases and J lost 5, with 9 bases in between. The V gene's germline CDR1 is MDHEN and CDR2 SYDVKM. The CDR3 bases are TGTGCCAGCAGTTTAGCACAAGATTATGGCTACACCTTC. It is translated as CASSLAQDYGYTF.

This clonotype came up many times. The chain carries TRBV20-1 and TRBJ1-2; possibly TRBD1 for D (5 bases). V was pared by 0 bases and J by 6 bases, with 17 bases between. The germline V gene has CDR1 DFQATT and CDR2 SNEGSKA (reference sequence). This CDR3 is built from 15 residues. This CDR3 reads CSAREVGGAIDGYTF. The CDR3 region has the DNA TGCAGTGCTAGAGAGGTTGGAGGGGCGATCGATGGCTACACCTTC.

This clonotype was seen more than once but under ten times. The V gene is TRBV5-1, the J gene TRBJ2-7; 9 bases fit TRBD1. V shed 1 base, J shed 9 bases, and the junction held 11 bases outside the gene matches. CDR1 is SGHRS, CDR2 YFSETQ, per germline. The CDR3 spans 15 residues. CDR3 sequence reads: CASSLTGGDVRGQYF. The CDR3 coding sequence is TGCGCCAGCAGCTTGACAGGGGGCGACGTTCGGGGGCAGTACTTC.

The J gene is TRBJ1-3, the V gene TRBV4-1, with D unresolved. Germline values: CDR1 MGHRA, CDR2 YSYEKL. The V gene lost 0 bases and the J gene lost 2 bases, with 14 bases spanning the gap. The CDR3 is 17 residues long. The CDR3 protein is CASSQESVGHAGNTIYF. CDR3 DNA sequence: TGCGCCAGCAGCCAAGAGTCAGTGGGTCACGCTGGAAACACCATATATTTT.

This clonotype was counted at least ten times. V gene TRBV11-2 combines with J gene TRBJ1-1; D remains unclear. CDR3 length: 18 amino acids. V was shortened by 1 base and J by 0 bases, with 18 bases between the two germline ends. Germline V lookup: CDR1 SGHAT, CDR2 FQNNGV. CDR3 in amino acids: CASSLVSWSRNLNTEAFF. DNA of the CDR3: TGTGCCAGCAGCTTAGTTTCATGGAGCAGGAACTTGAACACTGAAGCTTTCTTT.

This clonotype was detected many times. The V call is TRBV28, the J call TRBJ2-7, with TRBD2 as a possible D gene (6 bases). V lost 8 bases and J 3 bases, leaving 14 bases between the germline ends. The CDR3 is made up of 13 amino acids. CDR1 is MDHEN, CDR2 SYDVKM, per germline. This CDR3 is CASGATSFYEQYF. CDR3 coding DNA: TGTGCCAGCGGCGCGACTAGTTTCTACGAGCAGTACTTC.

This clonotype is a singleton in its sample. V is TRBV19 and J is TRBJ1-1, with 7 bases aligning to TRBD1. CDR1 LNHDA and CDR2 SQIVND come from the germline V gene (reference sequence). The CDR3 covers 17 residues. V lost 5 bases to trimming and J lost 0 bases; unmatched junction nucleotides: 12. Written as DNA, the CDR3 is TGTGCCAGTAGTCCCCGACAGGGAATGAGGTTGAACACTGAAGCTTTCTTT. Residues: CASSPRQGMRLNTEAFF.

This CDR3 is CASSQGTSGPYEQYF. The CDR3 DNA sequence: TGTGCCAGCAGCCAAGGTACTAGCGGACCCTACGAGCAGTACTTC. The chain links TRBV3-1 to TRBJ2-7, with TRBD2 identical over 8 bases. Trimming cost V 1 base and J 2 bases; bases outside gene matches: 4. Germline CDR1 reads LGHDT; CDR2 reads YNNKEL (reference sequence). The CDR3 contains 15 residues.

This clonotype was picked up a small number of times. The chain combines TRBV20-1 with TRBJ1-2; D ambiguous. Germline V gene data show CDR1 as DFQATT and CDR2 as SNEGSKA (reference sequence). The length of the CDR3 is 14 residues. Trimming stripped 3 bases from V and 0 bases from J, with 11 bases between. The CDR3 bases are TGCAGTGCTAGGGGGAGGCAGACTAACTATGGCTACACCTTC. Its protein product is CSARGRQTNYGYTF.

This clonotype was seen ten or more times. The chain carries TRBV7-3 and TRBJ2-7; 11 bases map to TRBD1. In germline, CDR1 is SGHTA, CDR2 FQGTGA. The J segment lost 5 bases and the V segment lost 5 bases, leaving 11 bases of the junction unmatched. The CDR3 extends over 16 amino acids. CDR3 coding DNA: TGTGCCAGCAGCCCCCTTGGGACAGGGGGAATGAACGAGCAGTACTTC. Protein sequence: CASSPLGTGGMNEQYF.

This clonotype was observed many times. The genes are TRBV4-3 and TRBJ2-5; D ambiguous. The germline CDR1 and CDR2 sequences are LGHNA and YSLEER. The CDR3 sequence is 15 residues long. V shed 0 bases and J shed 5 bases, with 13 bases lying between them. CDR3: CASSQDNQVGETQYF. In DNA, the CDR3 is TGCGCCAGCAGCCAAGATAACCAGGTCGGCGAGACCCAGTACTTC.

This clonotype has a handful of counts. The V and J genes are TRBV7-9 and TRBJ1-3; D possibly corresponds to TRBD1 (6 bases). CDR3 length: 15 amino acids. Germline loops: CDR1 SEHNR, CDR2 FQNEAQ (reference sequence). The V end lost 6 bases, the J end lost 0 bases, and 12 bases lay between the germline ends. In nucleotides, the CDR3 is TGTGCCAGCAGGAGGGACACAAGCTCTGGAAACACCATATATTTT. It yields the protein CASRRDTSSGNTIYF. Supplemented by reference TRBV7-9 and TRBJ1-3, the full variable domain reads DTGVSQNPRHKITKRGQNVTFRCDPISEHNRLYWYRQTLGQGPEFLTYFQNEAQLEKSRLLSDRFSAERPKGSFSTLEIQRTEQGDSAMYLCASRRDTSSGNTIYFGEGSWLTVV.

The J gene is TRBJ2-7, the V gene TRBV6-2 or TRBV6-3, with 7 bases aligning to TRBD2. Germline V lookup: CDR1 MNHEY, CDR2 SVGEGT. V gave up 6 bases and J gave up 0 bases; unmatched junction bases: 11. This CDR3 contains 16 residues. CDR3 loop: CASSDPGTTGSYEQYF. The CDR3 bases are TGTGCCAGCAGCGATCCCGGGACTACGGGCTCCTACGAGCAGTACTTC.

J is TRBJ1-2 and V is TRBV20-1; 7 positions match TRBD1. Per germline, CDR1 DFQATT and CDR2 SNEGSKA (reference sequence). Unmatched junction bases numbered 7, after V lost 6 bases and J lost 3 bases. The CDR3 sequence is 13 residues long. CDR3 residues: CSATQGNDYGYTF. The CDR3 coding sequence is TGCAGTGCGACACAGGGGAACGACTATGGCTACACCTTC.

This clonotype was seen repeatedly, ten times or more. This rearrangement joins TRBV24-1 to TRBJ2-5; tentatively, D is TRBD2 (6 bases). CDR3 length equals 15 residues. Germline CDR1 and CDR2: KGHDR and SFDVKD. V lost 0 bases, J lost 2 bases, and 9 bases lay in between. In nucleotides, the CDR3 is TGTGCCACCAGTGATTTGATAGGGACTCAAGAGACCCAGTACTTC. Amino acids: CATSDLIGTQETQYF.

The V gene is TRBV10-3, the J gene TRBJ1-2; 10 bases align to TRBD1. This CDR3 is built from 17 residues. With V trimmed by 5 bases and J by 2 bases, 11 bases remained unmatched. CDR1 is ENHRY, CDR2 SYGVKD, per germline. CDR3 coding DNA: TGTGCCATCAGTAAGTTTTCCAGGGGACAGGGGAACTATGGCTACACCTTC. Protein: CAISKFSRGQGNYGYTF.

This clonotype was found once. The gene calls are TRBV10-3 and TRBJ1-2; 12 nucleotides line up with TRBD1. Trimming removed 0 bases from V and 7 bases from J; junction bases left unmatched: 9. The CDR3 loop spans 17 amino acids. Germline V gives CDR1 ENHRY, CDR2 SYGVKD. The DNA of the CDR3 is TGTGCCATCAGTGAGTCGAGTGGGGGACAGGGGGCGATTGGCTACACCTTC. Translated, it gives CAISESSGGQGAIGYTF.

The rearrangement joins TRBV19 to TRBJ1-2, with 10 bases fitting TRBD1. CDR1 is LNHDA and CDR2 is SQIVND in the germline V gene (reference sequence). V lost 7 bases and J lost 3; bases outside the gene matches: 2. The CDR3 spans 13 residues. CDR3 in DNA: TGTGCCAGTAACGACAGGGGGCACTATGGCTACACCTTC. It specifies CASNDRGHYGYTF.

This chain uses TRBV5-1 with TRBJ2-4; unclear D gene. TRBJ1-2 matches the DNA end more closely, so the J call is doubtful. Germline V gene sequence: CDR1 SGHRS, CDR2 YFSETQ. The CDR3 has 14 amino acids. The CDR3, as DNA: TGCGCCAGCAGCTTGGATTGGAATCTTTATGGCTACACCTTC. It is translated as CASSLDWNLYGYTF.